These 26 T cell receptor beta chains originate from one sample sequenced in a study of CD8+ T cells in alopecia areata (dated by TCRdb to 2016 to 2019). Cells from mouse cutaneous lymph nodes were pooled, stained for CD4, CD8alpha, NKG2D, NKG2ACE and other markers, and then sorted on a BD Influx. Libraries were built with the immunoSEQ multiplex PCR assay. RNA was extracted from all samples and reverse transcribed into cDNA, which served as template for TCR sequencing. The source is immuneACCESS, and TCRdb retained only in-frame sequences with V and J called. Part of the clones is not carried over; for the studies checked, unresolved V genes explain less than half of this, and the remainder is unexplained. In this sample, over 250,000 clones appear, none counted once only. The top ten clones comprise about 1.1% of the sample. Sequencing used CD4+ T cells sorted from a lymph node. These receptor sequences come from a C3H/HeJ mouse with alopecia areata. Mice of this line possess the MHC haplotype H2-k.

On this clone itself: Any gene name here is a mouse gene name. The read finishes 4 residues shy of the CDR3 end, and the germline J gene is used to complete it. The V and J genes are TRBV13-2 and TRBJ2-2; weak D call: TRBD2 (7 bases). Per germline, CDR1 NNHNN and CDR2 SYGAGS (reference sequence). V was clipped by 0 bases and J by 4 bases, with 10 bases between them. This CDR3 spans 15 amino acids. Incomplete CDR3 DNA: TGTGCCAGCGGTGATGGCTGGGGGCGCACCGGG. Translating gives CASGDGWGRTG. The complete CDR3 reads CASGDGWGRTGQLYF.

In regard to this clone: Gene names follow the mouse nomenclature. With the read ending 4 residues before the CDR3 end, the germline J gene is used to fill in that end. Other nucleotide sequences in the sample specify the same CDR3. This chain connects TRBV13-2 to TRBJ2-5; TRBD2 matches 10 bases. In germline, CDR1 is NNHNN, CDR2 SYGAGS (reference sequence). This CDR3 is built from 14 residues. CDR3 loop: CASGEGLGRDTQYF. The covered CDR3 bases are TGTGCCAGCGGTGAGGGACTGGGGCGAGAC.

This clone was observed at least ten times. Gene names are the mouse ones. The read ends 4 residues early relative to the CDR3; the germline J gene fills the gap. This chain joins TRBV1 and TRBJ1-2; no definite D call. The CDR3 is made up of 12 amino acids. Per the germline V gene, CDR1 is NSQYPW and CDR2 is LRSPGD (reference sequence). Trimming stripped 4 bases from V and 0 bases from J, with 3 bases between. CDR3 DNA (partial): TGCACCTGCAGTGATGCAAACTCC. Translation gives CTCSDANS. The entire CDR3 sequence reads CTCSDANSDYTF. Combining the CDR3 with reference TRBV1 and TRBJ1-2 gives the whole variable domain VTLLEQNPRWRLVPRGQAVNLRCILKNSQYPWMSWYQQDLQKQLQWLFTLRSPGDKEVKSLPGADYLATRVTDTELRLQVANMSQGRTLYCTCSDANSDYTFGSGTRLLVI.

This clone turned up a few times. Here the gene names and germline are mouse. The read terminates 4 residues ahead of where the CDR3 ends, so the germline J gene completes it. This chain connects TRBV19 to TRBJ2-4; 11 bases are shared with TRBD2. The CDR3 is 14 residues long. Germline lookup yields CDR1 FNHDT and CDR2 SITEND (reference sequence). The CDR3 loop reads CASSQTGGANTLYF. Incomplete CDR3 DNA: TGTGCCAGCAGTCAAACTGGGGGGGCGAAC. Complete variable domain (other parts from reference TRBV19 and TRBJ2-4): GGIITQTPKFLIGQEGQKLTLKCQQNFNHDTMYWYRQDSGKGLRLIYYSITENDLQKGDLSEGYDASREKKSSFSLTVTSAQKNEMAVFLCASSQTGGANTLYFGAGTRLSVL.

To note about this clone: Mouse gene names apply. The CDR3 end lies 4 residues beyond the end of the read and is filled in from the germline J gene. The chain links TRBV13-1 to TRBJ2-4; TRBD2 matches at 10 bases. Trimming at V came to 1 base and at J to 2 bases, leaving 10 bases not matched to a gene. Germline CDR1 reads NSHNY; CDR2 reads SYGAGN. This CDR3 is built from 18 residues. CDR3 in amino acids: CASSDRPRDWGYQNTLYF. The sequenced CDR3 bases are TGTGCCAGCAGTGATAGGCCCCGGGACTGGGGTTATCAAAAC.

Notes on this clone: Genes here carry mouse names. The CDR3 is cut off 4 residues early in the read; its end comes from the germline J gene. This sample includes further DNA sequences coding for the same CDR3. This chain joins TRBV13-2 and TRBJ2-1; TRBD1 matches 11 bases. The junction had 3 bases not matched to a gene; V was cut back by 5 bases and J by 5 bases. Germline-derived CDR1 and CDR2 are NNHNN and SYGAGS (reference sequence). This CDR3 spans 14 amino acids. The CDR3 spells CASGEGQGDAEQFF. The sequenced CDR3 bases are TGTGCCAGCGGGGAGGGACAGGGGGATGCT.

This clone was detected a few times. Germline and genes: mouse. The read halts 4 residues ahead of the CDR3 end, with the missing end drawn from the germline J gene. The rearrangement joins TRBV31 to TRBJ2-3; D might be TRBD2 (5 bases). Germline CDR1 is GKSSPN and CDR2 is SITVG. This CDR3 has 14 residues. The V gene lost 0 bases and the J gene lost 0 bases, with 7 bases spanning the gap. The part of the CDR3 DNA that was read is TGTGCCTGGAGTCTCTGGGTTAGTGCAGAA. This encodes CAWSLWVSAE. The whole CDR3 reads CAWSLWVSAETLYF.

This clone occurred a few times. Germline and genes: mouse. The CDR3 end falls 4 residues outside the read, so it is completed with the germline J gene. Distinct nucleotide sequences in the sample also encode this CDR3. The J gene is TRBJ2-1, the V gene TRBV13-2; 10 nucleotides line up with TRBD2. The CDR3 covers 15 residues. Per germline, CDR1 NNHNN and CDR2 SYGAGS (reference sequence). Unmatched junction bases numbered 3, after V lost 0 bases and J lost 6 bases. CDR3 protein: CASGDAGGALAEQFF. The part of the CDR3 DNA that was read is TGTGCCAGCGGTGATGCTGGGGGGGCGCTTGCT.

Regarding this clone: Genes here carry mouse names. With the read ending 4 residues before the CDR3 end, the germline J gene is used to fill in that end. This sample also contains other DNA sequences that code for the same CDR3. The chain is built from TRBV13-2 and TRBJ2-5, with D perhaps matching TRBD2 (7 bases). CDR1 and CDR2 from the germline V gene are NNHNN and SYGAGS (reference sequence). The CDR3 is made up of 14 amino acids. The CDR3 loop is CASGDGGARDTQYF. The CDR3 bases that were read are TGTGCCAGCGGTGATGGGGGGGCGCGAGAC.

On this clone: Mouse names are used for the genes. The missing CDR3 end, 4 residues past where the read stops, is filled in from the germline J gene. The chain recombines TRBV3 with TRBJ2-3; 9 bases align to TRBD1. Germline V gene sequence: CDR1 SNHLY, CDR2 FYNGKV (reference sequence). Trimming took 5 bases from V and 0 from J; bases not matched to a gene: 12. The CDR3 loop spans 18 amino acids. The CDR3 region is CASSPGTGPLSSAETLYF. CDR3 bases read: TGTGCCAGCAGCCCCGGGACAGGGCCCCTATCTAGTGCAGAA.

This clone was observed a few times. Genes here carry mouse names. With the read ending 3 residues before the CDR3 end, the germline J gene is used to fill in that end. This chain connects TRBV19 to TRBJ1-6; 9 nucleotides align to TRBD1. Being an ORF, TRBJ1-6 has a function that is uncertain. V was pared by 2 bases and J by 9 bases, with 6 bases of the junction left unmatched. The CDR3 covers 15 residues. Germline V lookup: CDR1 FNHDT, CDR2 SITEND (reference sequence). CDR3 DNA (partial): TGTGCCAGCAGTATGCCGGACAGGGGTGGTTCGCCC. It specifies CASSMPDRGGSP. The entire CDR3 sequence reads CASSMPDRGGSPLYF.

This clone appeared a few times. Mouse germline and gene names are used. The read finishes 4 residues shy of the CDR3 end, and the germline J gene is used to complete it. This same CDR3 is encoded by further DNA sequences in the sample. V and J are TRBV1 and TRBJ2-4; no clear D gene. In germline, CDR1 is NSQYPW, CDR2 LRSPGD (reference sequence). The CDR3 runs to 15 residues. Trimming took off 0 bases at V and 0 bases at J, with 7 bases between the two ends. The CDR3 loop is CTCSADQGSQNTLYF. The covered CDR3 bases are TGCACCTGCAGTGCAGATCAAGGGAGTCAAAAC. The full variable domain, rest sourced from reference TRBV1 and TRBJ2-4, is VTLLEQNPRWRLVPRGQAVNLRCILKNSQYPWMSWYQQDLQKQLQWLFTLRSPGDKEVKSLPGADYLATRVTDTELRLQVANMSQGRTLYCTCSADQGSQNTLYFGAGTRLSVL.

Concerning this clone: The gene names given are mouse names. Distinct nucleotide sequences in the sample also encode this CDR3. The covered CDR3 bases are TGTGCCAGCAGCCAAGAAGGGGGGGGCTATGCT. Protein sequence: CASSQEGGGYA. Given in full, the CDR3 is CASSQEGGGYAEQFF. The chain recombines TRBV5 with TRBJ2-1, with a weak D call TRBD2 (7 bases). The read ends 4 residues early relative to the CDR3; the germline J gene fills the gap. The CDR3 has 15 amino acids. V was cut by 0 bases and J by 3 bases, with 9 bases left in between. CDR1 is LGHNA, CDR2 YNLKQL, per germline (reference sequence).

About this clone: Here the gene names and germline are mouse. The read falls 4 residues short of the CDR3 end, and the missing part is taken from the germline J gene. J is TRBJ2-1 and V is TRBV13-3; 9 bases line up with TRBD1. The V segment lost 2 bases and the J segment 4 bases; nucleotides outside the gene matches: 4. Germline CDR1 and CDR2: NNHDY and SYVADS. CDR3 length: 15 residues. This chain's CDR3 is CASSEFGQGYAEQFF. The CDR3 bases that were read are TGTGCCAGCAGTGAATTCGGACAGGGGTATGCT.

This clone was counted ten times or more. Each gene name is a mouse one. The CDR3 end lies 4 residues beyond the end of the read and is filled in from the germline J gene. Within the sample, other DNA sequences also encode this same CDR3. The chain combines TRBV31 with TRBJ2-2, with D possibly being TRBD1 (5 bases). This CDR3 has 14 residues. V was pared by 0 bases and J by 2 bases, with 7 bases between. Germline V lookup: CDR1 GKSSPN, CDR2 SITVG. Incomplete CDR3 DNA: TGTGCCTGGAGTCTAGAGGGGAACACCGGG. Residues: CAWSLEGNTG. The whole CDR3 reads CAWSLEGNTGQLYF.

In the case of this clone: All gene names here are mouse names. The read finishes 4 residues shy of the CDR3 end, and the germline J gene is used to complete it. The chain combines TRBV19 with TRBJ2-2; TRBD2 aligns across 8 bases. Germline V gene lookup returns CDR1 FNHDT and CDR2 SITEND (reference sequence). V was clipped by 7 bases and J by 2 bases; unmatched bases: 7. The CDR3 contains 15 residues. Incomplete CDR3 DNA: TGTGCCAGCCGGAGGGGGGGCGGGAACACCGGG. Translation gives CASRRGGGNTG. The full CDR3 is CASRRGGGNTGQLYF.

In regard to this clone: Gene names and germline match the mouse. The sequence runs out 4 residues before the end of the CDR3; the remainder is reconstructed from the germline J gene. The genes are TRBV5 and TRBJ2-3, with a tentative D call TRBD2 (7 bases). The CDR3 spans 16 residues. Germline CDR1 and CDR2: LGHNA and YNLKQL (reference sequence). The ends were cut back, 0 bases at V and 2 bases at J, with 12 bases in the middle. The sequenced CDR3 bases are TGTGCCAGCAGCCAAGATCGAGGGGGGGTTGCAGAA. Translation gives CASSQDRGGVAE. The entire CDR3 protein reads CASSQDRGGVAETLYF.

This clone was counted only a few times. The gene names given are mouse names. The missing CDR3 end, 4 residues past where the read stops, is filled in from the germline J gene. This chain connects TRBV13-1 to TRBJ2-1; TRBD2 agrees at 8 bases. The CDR3 runs 15 residues. The germline CDR1 and CDR2 sequences are NSHNY and SYGAGN. With V trimmed by 3 bases and J by 0 bases, 2 bases remained unmatched. This chain's CDR3 is CASSATGDNYAEQFF. The sequenced part of the CDR3 DNA is TGTGCCAGCAGTGCGACTGGGGATAACTATGCT.

As regards this clone: The gene names here belong to mouse. Read coverage stops 4 residues before the CDR3 terminus; the germline J gene supplies the remainder. V gene TRBV13-1 combines with J gene TRBJ2-4; a possible D gene is TRBD1 (6 bases). Deletions cut 2 bases from V and 0 bases from J, with 10 bases between. This CDR3 region has 15 residues. Germline loops: CDR1 NSHNY, CDR2 SYGAGN. The covered CDR3 bases are TGTGCCAGCAGTGACACAGGGTGGAGTCAAAAC. Its translation is CASSDTGWSQN. The complete CDR3 protein is CASSDTGWSQNTLYF.

This clone has more than one count but fewer than ten. Gene labels here are mouse ones. The read comes to an end 4 residues before the CDR3 does, leaving the germline J gene to fill in the end. J is TRBJ2-4 and V is TRBV5; 14 positions agree with TRBD2. CDR3 length: 17 residues. The V gene's germline CDR1 is LGHNA and CDR2 YNLKQL (reference sequence). V gave up 1 base and J gave up 2 bases; unmatched junction bases: 2. CDR3 bases read: TGTGCCAGCAGCCAAGTGGGACTGGGGGGGCTTCAAAAC. It codes for CASSQVGLGGLQN. The entire CDR3 sequence reads CASSQVGLGGLQNTLYF.

Of note for this clone: Germline and genes here are mouse. The read comes to an end 4 residues before the CDR3 does, leaving the germline J gene to fill in the end. The rearrangement joins TRBV1 to TRBJ2-3; 10 nucleotides match TRBD2. The length of the CDR3 is 18 residues. Germline values: CDR1 NSQYPW, CDR2 LRSPGD (reference sequence). V gave up 2 bases and J gave up 1 base; unmatched junction bases: 9. The chain's CDR3 is CTCSARAGGAGGAETLYF. Partial CDR3 DNA: TGCACCTGCAGTGCAAGGGCTGGGGGGGCAGGAGGTGCAGAA.

Of note for this clone: Gene names and germline match the mouse. With the read ending 4 residues before the CDR3 end, the germline J gene is used to fill in that end. The chain joins TRBV13-1 to TRBJ2-5, with D tentatively TRBD1 (5 bases). V shed 2 bases and J shed 0 bases, with 7 bases lying between them. The germline gives CDR1 NSHNY, CDR2 SYGAGN. CDR3 length: 14 amino acids. Partial CDR3 DNA: TGTGCCAGCAGTGAGACAGATAACCAAGAC. Translation gives CASSETDNQD. The whole CDR3 sequence is CASSETDNQDTQYF.

This clone was detected a few times. Gene names and germline match the mouse. The read finishes 4 residues shy of the CDR3 end, and the germline J gene is used to complete it. This chain connects TRBV14 to TRBJ2-2, with a weak D call TRBD1 (6 bases). The CDR3 spans 15 residues. CDR1 SGHDT and CDR2 FRDEAV come from the germline V gene. V lost 5 bases to trimming and J lost 0 bases, with 11 bases between them. CDR3: CASRSDSSNTGQLYF. CDR3 bases read: TGTGCCAGCAGGTCGGACAGCTCAAACACCGGG.

This clone was recorded at least ten times. Germline and genes: mouse. Coverage ceases 4 residues before the CDR3 finishes, and the germline J gene fills in the end. This sample includes further DNA sequences coding for the same CDR3. The chain couples TRBV13-3 to TRBJ1-2, with a tentative D call TRBD1 (6 bases). This CDR3 is built from 14 residues. In germline, CDR1 is NNHDY, CDR2 SYVADS. V shed 4 bases and J shed 0 bases, with 10 bases lying between them. CDR3 DNA (partial): TGTGCCAGCAGTCCCGGGACAACAAACTCC. Protein: CASSPGTTNS. In full, the CDR3 is CASSPGTTNSDYTF.

Details on this clone: A much more abundant neighbour one base away suggests this may be a read error. Gene names and germline refer to mouse. The CDR3 protein is CTCSAVWGENTLYF. Incomplete CDR3 DNA: TGCACCTGCAGTGCAGTCTGGGGGGAAAAC. The genes are TRBV1 and TRBJ2-4, with 8 bases that match TRBD2. The CDR3 end is not reached by the read, which stops 4 residues before it; the germline J gene fills it in. CDR1 NSQYPW and CDR2 LRSPGD come from the germline V gene (reference sequence). The length of the CDR3 is 14 residues.

A remark on this clone: Genes and germline are mouse. The CDR3 goes on 3 residues after the read ends, and that part is filled in from the germline J gene. This chain links TRBV19 with TRBJ1-6; weak D call: TRBD1 (5 bases). TRBJ1-6 is designated an ORF whose function remains uncertain. This CDR3 has 15 amino acids. The germline V gene has CDR1 FNHDT and CDR2 SITEND (reference sequence). Between the trimmed V and J ends, which lost 5 bases and 2 bases, there was a span of 11 bases. The CDR3 bases that were read are TGTGCCAGCAGAAAGGGGTCCCCCTATAATTCGCCC. This codes for CASRKGSPYNSP. In full, the CDR3 reads CASRKGSPYNSPLYF.